A selection of T cell receptor beta chains follows, all from one sample in a study of cytomegalovirus exposure and HLA in healthy donors. TCRdb's copy holds only in-frame clones and misses some; the assay was immunoSEQ multiplex PCR. This sample has some 240,000 clones; 86% occur once, and the top ten carry 1% to 1.5%. Material: PBMCs. The source is a woman aged 25-40 years in good health and CMV-seropositive. The CDR3 runs from the conserved cysteine through the conserved F or W. D genes are given only for firm matches. Not all rows give a size; the values are once, few, many and, for expanded clones, a class.

cdr3_aa	cdr3_nt	v_call	j_call	clone_size	d_call
CASSHGRNQPQHF	TGTGCCAGTAGTCATGGCCGAAATCAGCCCCAGCATTTT	TRBV19	TRBJ1-5	.	.
CASSDERTGWSDTQYF	TGTGCCAGCAGTGATGAGAGGACAGGGTGGAGCGATACGCAGTATTTT	TRBV6-1	TRBJ2-3	.	TRBD1
CASSLAGIETQYF	TGTGCCAGCAGCTTAGCCGGGATAGAGACCCAGTACTTC	TRBV7-8	TRBJ2-5	.	.
CASSTGLADEQYF	TGTGCCAGCAGCACCGGACTAGCGGACGAGCAGTACTTC	TRBV11-2	TRBJ2-7	.	TRBD2
CASRGGRLISGNTIYF	TGTGCCAGCAGGGGGGGACGGCTCATCTCTGGAAACACCATATATTTT	TRBV28	TRBJ1-3	.	.
CASRRGTGTTEAFF	TGTGCCAGCAGGAGAGGCACCGGGACAACTGAAGCTTTCTTT	TRBV6-1	TRBJ1-1	.	.
CASSITRGGIYGYTF	TGTGCCAGCAGTATTACCCGAGGGGGCATCTATGGCTACACCTTC	TRBV27	TRBJ1-2	.	TRBD1
CASSYSMVAGVNIQYF	TGTGCCAGCAGTTACTCGATGGTAGCGGGGGTAAACATTCAGTACTTC	TRBV6-6	TRBJ2-4	.	TRBD2
CASSQAGGMTSGRADTQYF	TGTGCCAGCAGCCAAGCGGGGGGAATGACTAGCGGGAGGGCAGATACGCAGTATTTT	TRBV4-2	TRBJ2-3	few	TRBD2
CASSFGREAVSYEQYF	TGTGCCAGCAGTTTTGGCCGCGAGGCAGTCTCCTACGAGCAGTACTTC	TRBV27	TRBJ2-7	.	.
CASSESGATDTQYF	TGTGCCAGCAGTGAATCAGGGGCCACAGATACGCAGTATTTT	TRBV25-1	TRBJ2-3	.	.
CSVVSGLSTDTQYF	TGCAGCGTTGTCAGCGGGCTTAGCACAGATACGCAGTATTTT	TRBV29-1	TRBJ2-3	.	.
CASSPLSLAGKQYF	TGTGCCAGCAGCCCCCTCTCACTAGCGGGAAAGCAGTACTTC	TRBV9	TRBJ2-7	.	TRBD2
CASSMDRGLGYTF	TGTGCCAGCAGCATGGACAGGGGGCTTGGCTACACCTTC	TRBV5-6	TRBJ1-2	.	TRBD1
CASSWSLAGDDTYNEQFF	TGTGCCAGCAGCTGGAGTCTAGCGGGAGACGATACCTACAATGAGCAGTTCTTC	TRBV2	TRBJ2-1	.	TRBD2
CASSLRVAGRTDTQYF	TGTGCCAGCAGCTTGAGGGTAGCGGGCCGCACAGATACGCAGTATTTT	TRBV13	TRBJ2-3	.	TRBD2
CAWSQGAREQYF	TGTGCCTGGAGTCAGGGGGCGAGGGAGCAGTACTTC	TRBV30	TRBJ2-7	.	TRBD1
CSVTWASGGGELFF	TGCAGCGTAACCTGGGCTAGCGGAGGCGGGGAGCTGTTTTTT	TRBV29-1	TRBJ2-2	.	TRBD2
CASSQDITSTPYEQYF	TGTGCCAGCAGCCAAGACATAACTAGCACTCCCTACGAGCAGTACTTC	TRBV14	TRBJ2-7	.	.
CASSYSSSTDTQYF	TGTGCCAGCAGTTACTCCAGTAGCACAGATACGCAGTATTTT	TRBV6-6	TRBJ2-3	.	.
CASRSGTWGDTEAFF	TGTGCCAGCAGATCGGGAACCTGGGGGGACACTGAAGCTTTCTTT	TRBV7-9	TRBJ1-1	.	.
CASSISTGGTGELFF	TGTGCCAGTAGTATATCGACAGGGGGCACCGGGGAGCTGTTTTTT	TRBV19	TRBJ2-2	.	TRBD1
CASSLTATRSSGKLFF	TGTGCCAGCAGCTTGACCGCCACAAGGTCATCGGGGAAACTGTTTTTT	TRBV5-6	TRBJ1-4	.	.
CASSQGRLAGVYEQYF	TGTGCCAGCAGCCAAGGTCGACTAGCGGGAGTCTACGAGCAGTACTTC	TRBV25-1	TRBJ2-7	.	TRBD2
CAISAPTGGDHEQYF	TGTGCCATCAGTGCCCCGACAGGGGGGGATCACGAGCAGTACTTC	TRBV10-3	TRBJ2-7	few	TRBD1
CASSLSGGISYEQYF	TGTGCCAGCAGTTTGTCGGGAGGCATCTCCTACGAGCAGTACTTC	TRBV27	TRBJ2-7	.	TRBD2
CASRLHIAGSSYEQYF	TGTGCCAGCAGACTACATATAGCGGGAAGCTCCTACGAGCAGTACTTC	TRBV28	TRBJ2-7	.	TRBD2
CASSLKGLAGFNEQFF	TGTGCCAGCAGCTTAAAGGGACTAGCGGGATTCAATGAGCAGTTCTTC	TRBV7-9	TRBJ2-1	.	TRBD2
CASSTPGPSGNNEQFF	TGTGCCAGCAGCACCCCAGGGCCTAGCGGAAACAATGAGCAGTTCTTC	TRBV7-6	TRBJ2-1	once	TRBD2
CASSPNRVLTYEQYF	TGTGCCAGCAGCCCAAACAGGGTACTTACCTACGAGCAGTACTTC	TRBV11-3	TRBJ2-7	.	.
CASSRRKSATEAFF	TGTGCCAGCAGTCGAAGAAAGAGTGCCACTGAAGCTTTCTTT	TRBV6-5	TRBJ1-1	.	.
CAVSTGLASYNEQFF	TGTGCCGTCAGTACTGGACTAGCGAGTTACAATGAGCAGTTCTTC	TRBV30	TRBJ2-1	.	TRBD2
CAWALGLAGYEQFF	TGTGCCTGGGCCCTGGGTCTAGCGGGATATGAGCAGTTCTTC	TRBV30	TRBJ2-1	.	TRBD2
CASSFGLAGDLGQETQYF	TGCGCCAGCAGTTTCGGACTAGCGGGAGACTTGGGTCAGGAGACCCAGTACTTC	TRBV4-1	TRBJ2-5	.	TRBD2
CAGLRDRGYETQYF	TGTGCCGGCTTGCGGGACAGGGGTTATGAGACCCAGTACTTC	TRBV2	TRBJ2-5	.	TRBD1
CASSFRGQVSYEQYF	TGTGCCAGCAGCTTTCGGGGACAGGTTTCCTACGAGCAGTACTTC	TRBV13	TRBJ2-7	.	TRBD1
CASSETGPWDIQYF	TGTGCCAGCAGTGAGACAGGCCCCTGGGACATTCAGTACTTC	TRBV6-1	TRBJ2-4	.	.
CASSEWSGQGSYEQYF	TGTGCCAGCAGTGAATGGTCGGGACAGGGTTCCTACGAGCAGTACTTC	TRBV25-1	TRBJ2-7	.	TRBD1
CASSLGGPGEAFF	TGCGCCAGCAGCTTGGGGGGGCCGGGTGAAGCTTTCTTT	TRBV5-1	TRBJ1-1	.	.
CSVAGGSRMSYNEQFF	TGCAGCGTTGCCGGCGGGAGTAGGATGTCCTACAATGAGCAGTTCTTC	TRBV29-1	TRBJ2-1	.	TRBD2
CASSRRTGAGETQYF	TGTGCCAGCAGCCGACGGACAGGGGCTGGGGAGACCCAGTACTTC	TRBV7-3	TRBJ2-5	.	TRBD1
CASGRSTGQRNYGYTF	TGTGCTAGTGGCCGGAGTACGGGACAGCGAAACTATGGCTACACCTTC	TRBV12-5	TRBJ1-2	.	TRBD1
CASSLGGDSGFF	TGTGCCAGCAGCTTAGGCGGGGATTCGGGTTTCTTC	TRBV7-9	TRBJ2-7	.	.
CAWTDQGQYQPQHF	TGTGCCTGGACCGACCAGGGACAATATCAGCCCCAGCATTTT	TRBV30	TRBJ1-5	.	.
CASSLIRGPVETQYF	TGTGCCAGCAGTCTTATTCGCGGGCCGGTGGAGACCCAGTACTTC	TRBV28	TRBJ2-5	.	.
CAWGEQRGDTQYF	TGTGCCTGGGGAGAGCAGAGGGGGGATACGCAGTATTTT	TRBV30	TRBJ2-3	.	.
CASSSRGGDQPQHF	TGTGCCAGCAGCTCCCGGGGGGGTGATCAGCCCCAGCATTTT	TRBV7-9	TRBJ1-5	.	.
CASRPRRLAGSYEQYF	TGTGCCAGCAGACCGCGAAGACTAGCGGGATCCTACGAGCAGTACTTC	TRBV28	TRBJ2-7	.	TRBD2
CASYFIQIRSSEETQYF	TGTGCCAGCTACTTCATCCAAATTCGATCATCTGAGGAGACCCAGTACTTC	TRBV27	TRBJ2-5	.	.
CASSSGQGAYEQYF	TGTGCCAGCAGCTCAGGACAGGGGGCTTACGAGCAGTACTTC	TRBV7-8	TRBJ2-7	.	TRBD1